The T cell receptor (beta chain) under discussion was sequenced for a study of blood T cell repertoires in COVID-19. Germline loops: CDR1 MDHEN, CDR2 SYDVKM. The CDR3 contains 15 residues. V shed 7 bases, J shed 3 bases, and the junction held 9 bases outside the gene matches. Profiled with immunoSEQ multiplex PCR; TCRdb holds only in-frame clones, not every one. The sample contains some 100,000 clones, 80% to 90% of which appear only once. The V and J genes are TRBV28 and TRBJ2-1, with 7 bases matching TRBD2. The sample comprised PBMCs or T cells enriched from blood (not recorded which). The TCR comes from a woman between 50 and 59 years old who had recovered from COVID-19. CDR3 bases: TGTGCCAGCAAGGGGAATGGCGGGAGCTACAATGAGCAGTTCTTC. Residues: CASKGNGGSYNEQFF. The full variable domain, in which reference TRBV28 and TRBJ2-1 provide the parts outside the CDR3, is DVKVTQSSRYLVKRTGEKVFLECVQDMDHENMFWYRQDPGLGLRLIYFSYDVKMKEKGDIPEGYSVSREKKERFSLILESASTNQTSMYLCASKGNGGSYNEQFFGPGTRLTVL.